The count of the clone carrying this T cell receptor beta chain is one. Other nucleotide sequences from this sample produce the same CDR3. This sample stems from a study of shared clonotypes between healthy human individuals. Measured with immunoSEQ multiplex PCR; TCRdb has only the in-frame clones, and not every one. Counted here are millions of clones, approximately 95% occurring once; the ten biggest clones make up approximately 0.4%. The donors, all of them Caucasian adults, lived in Nashville, Tennessee. CD4+ cells underwent separation, giving CD45RA+ naive and CD45RA-negative memory subsets. The TCR sequence derives from a man younger than 30 in good health. Some clones in this sample may be carry-over from other donors' samples. The specimen was naive CD4+ T cells from PBMCs. Subset noted: CD45RA+ positively selected.

For the CDR3, the DNA is TGTGCCAGCAGTTCCACTGCGGGAGCTCCCTACGAGCAGTACTTC. It specifies CASSSTAGAPYEQYF. The chain employs TRBV6-6 and TRBJ2-7; 7 bases are a match to TRBD2. The germline CDR1 and CDR2 sequences are MNHNY and SVGAGI (reference sequence). The CDR3 totals 15 residues. Trimming cost V 4 bases and J 2 bases; bases outside gene matches: 8.